This entry features one T cell receptor beta chain sequence. As yet, its antigen is unknown. PCR involved 60 Vbeta and 13 Jbeta primers. Some clones are missing from TCRdb's copy, which holds only in-frame ones; the method was immunoSEQ multiplex PCR. The sample consists of approximately 160,000 clones, around 80% of them appearing once. Germline loops: CDR1 ENHRY, CDR2 SYGVKD. V was shortened by 6 bases and J by 2 bases, with 10 bases between the two germline ends. This CDR3 region has 13 residues. The sample originates from a study of cytomegalovirus exposure and HLA in healthy donors. General observations from the study: Accurate prediction of HLA-A and HLA-B alleles (for most subjects) was reportedly achieved from TCR beta sequences. Being productive about 87% or about 30% of the time was typical of most TCR beta V segments in an earlier analysis. In a later analysis, approximately 15,000 TCR beta sequences were associated with HLA alleles at 0.05 false discovery rate. Reports indicated that the classifier achieved high specificity and sensitivity in diagnosing cytomegalovirus status.

The clonotype was recovered from a woman aged 45-60 years in good health and CMV-seropositive. The J gene is TRBJ2-5, the V gene TRBV10-3; weak D call: TRBD2 (6 bases). Material: PBMCs. CDR3 region: CAISGGEQETQYF. The DNA for the CDR3 is TGTGCCATCAGCGGGGGAGAACAAGAGACCCAGTACTTC.